This T cell receptor beta chain was retrieved from a study of shared clonotypes between healthy human individuals (dated by TCRdb to about 2020). Some background on the complete study: The cohort included three men and a couple of women between 18 and 49 years of age. For each donor, CD4 naive and CD4 memory were each run on three plates, CD8 naive on two plates, and CD8 memory on one plate. To estimate repertoire size and how much clonotypes are shared between individuals, the study performed deep sequencing of blood TCR repertoires from a few healthy adults. Libraries were prepared and TCR repertoires were sequenced by different laboratories using diverse techniques, in order to increase sequencing depth and limit assay-specific biases. Leukapheresis yielded between about 0.8 and 9.5 billion PBMCs per donor.

TCR CDR3 regions were amplified from genomic DNA by multiplex PCR using the deep immunoSEQ assay. Extracted genomic DNA from each cell subset was spread evenly across all wells of several immunoSEQ 96-well plates, with each plate serving as a replicate. For sorted subsets, about 200 ng genomic DNA, equal to 25,000 to 35,000 T cell genomes, was loaded into each replicate PCR. The purified libraries were quantified using a Qubit 3.0 fluorometer, sized with a Bioanalyzer 2100, and then quantified again using the KAPA Library Quantification kit. Every immunoSEQ 96-well plate was sequenced on a separate single-read 150-cycle Illumina NextSeq 550 flow cell. The paper's data handling went like this. Because the immunoSEQ output held only junctional sequences and lacked quality scores, the filtering could not match the filtering applied to full-length reads. To assign V/J genes and CDR3, sequences were annotated using PyIR, a Python wrapper for IgBLAST v1.9, with IMGT germline references. Any read was removed if the V/J assignment was weak (E-value above 1e-6), the CDR3 was missing, or the read contained stop codons, out-of-frame junctions, or ambiguous translated residues. V3J clonotypes were defined as sequences sharing the same inferred V gene, J gene, and CDR3 amino acid sequence. To compute the percentage overlap between repertoires, the number of shared unique clonotypes was divided by the size of the smaller repertoire. Richness of each repertoire was evaluated using RTK rarefaction, the Chao1 estimator, and Recon v2.1 estimates of unobserved clonotypes. Generation probabilities for all TCRbeta clonotypes obtained by the gDNA method from four donors were computed using OLGA. TCRdb took this table from immuneACCESS and kept in-frame rearrangements with V and J called. Such tables lack part of the clones; where checked against another copy, unresolved V genes explain under half of the gap, and the rest is unexplained. V and J calls and clone size come straight from that table; D and trimming were deduced from the DNA. The sample profile shows 550,000 to 700,000 clones; 73% of them were found once. 1.5% to 2% of the sample is in the top ten clones.

Donors were healthy HIV-negative adults with no recently reported acute infections or vaccinations. All donors were Caucasian adults living in Nashville, Tennessee, USA. CD4+ T cells were enriched through magnetic negative selection, after which naive cells were positively selected on CD45RA and the remaining negative fraction served as the memory subset. Blood was collected by leukapheresis, and PBMCs were isolated by Ficoll-Histopaque density gradient centrifugation and then cryopreserved in liquid nitrogen vapor phase. Analytical flow cytometry was used to check the purity and quantity of every magnetically sorted T cell population. Genomic DNA was isolated from each sorted fraction and quantified by UV absorbance on a Nanodrop 2000c. The germline V gene supplies CDR1 SGHTA and CDR2 FQGNSA. The germline V and J ends show losses of 6 bases and 3 bases respectively, and no gene match explains 9 bases of the junction. The CDR3 measures 16 amino acids from cysteine to phenylalanine. The CDR3 DNA has 48 bases and is translated from base 1.

Comment on this clone: Its antigen remains unidentified. No per-base quality is available; no much larger clone lies one base away.

Paper-wide results and their limitations: Compared with non-shared clonotypes, clonotypes shared by all four sorted-subset donors had higher generation probabilities. Approximately 5% of naive CD4, 3.5% of naive CD8, approximately 2% of memory CD4, and 0.4% of memory CD8 clonotypes were shared across several donors. Sampling was restricted to blood, and TCR repertoires in tissue are likely to differ from TCR repertoires in blood. Naive subsets generally had larger estimated clonotype richness than memory subsets did. Pairwise subsampling led to the expectation that sequencing depth would affect the degree of clonotype sharing among donors. The genetic and exposure-history diversity represented was limited by the small number of donors. Even with the large sequencing depth, rarefaction of the sorted-subset datasets indicated that sequencing was incomplete.

The sequenced sample was memory CD4+ T cells sorted from blood. The cell subset or site label of this sample denotes: CD45RA-negative fraction. The sequence was collected from a woman aged 30 to 39 in good health. The rearranged segments are TRBV7-2 and TRBJ2-1, with 9 bases matching TRBD2. The DNA sequence follows: TGTGCCAGCAGAAAAACCCCTAGCGGGATCTACAATGAGCAGTTCTTC. Its protein is CASRKTPSGIYNEQFF. When the CDR3 is completed using the reference TRBV7-2 and TRBJ2-1 genes on either side, the full variable domain is GAGVSQSPSNKVTEKGKDVELRCDPISGHTALYWYRQSLGQGLEFLIYFQGNSAPDKSGLPSDRFSAERTGGSVSTLTIQRTQQEDSAVYLCASRKTPSGIYNEQFFGPGTRLTVL.